The 20 T cell receptor beta chains below all came from one sample that was sequenced in a study of shared clonotypes between healthy human individuals. Assay: immunoSEQ multiplex PCR; the TCRdb copy retains only in-frame clones and omits some. The data show millions of clones, with 80% to 95% seen just once and 0.39% held by the top ten. The specimen was naive CD4+ T cells from PBMCs. Subset: CD45RA+ positively selected. All receptors come from a young man in good health. Some clones in this sample may be carry-over from other donors' samples.

This chain joins TRBV29-1 and TRBJ1-1; tentative D call: TRBD1 (6 bases). Germline V gene lookup returns CDR1 SQVTM and CDR2 ANQGSEA. The V end was cut by 2 bases, the J end by 2 bases, with 12 bases between. CDR3 size: 14 residues. CDR3 DNA sequence: TGCAGCGTTGAAACCCGACAGGCCAACACTGAAGCTTTCTTT. Translating gives CSVETRQANTEAFF.

For this clone: Other DNA sequences of this sample code for an identical CDR3. The CDR3 DNA follows: TGTGCCACCAGCAGGGCTAACTATGGCTACACCTTC. It codes for CATSRANYGYTF. The V call is TRBV15, the J call TRBJ1-2; no definite D call. Looked up from germline, CDR1 is LNHNV and CDR2 is YYDKDF (reference sequence). The length of the CDR3 is 12 residues. Deletions cut 3 bases from V and 0 bases from J, with 2 bases between.

CDR3 coding DNA: TGTGCCAGCAGCCCACGAGGGGCTAGCGGCTACGAGCAGTACTTC. This translates into CASSPRGASGYEQYF. The gene calls are TRBV5-4 and TRBJ2-7; 7 nucleotides line up with TRBD2. The CDR3 sequence is 15 residues long. From germline, CDR1 is SGHNT and CDR2 YYREEE (reference sequence). The junction had 10 bases not matched to a gene; V was cut back by 4 bases and J by 3 bases. Complete variable domain (other parts from reference TRBV5-4 and TRBJ2-7): ETGVTQSPTHLIKTRGQQVTLRCSSQSGHNTVSWYQQALGQGPQFIFQYYREEENGRGNFPPRFSGLQFPNYSSELNVNALELDDSALYLCASSPRGASGYEQYFGPGTRLTVT.

This chain uses TRBV18 with TRBJ1-4; possibly TRBD1 for D (6 bases). Trimming stripped 4 bases from V and 9 bases from J, with 15 bases between. Germline CDR1 KGHSH, CDR2 LQKENI. This CDR3 has 14 amino acids. Here the CDR3 DNA reads TGTGCCAGCTCACATGGGGGGCCAGCCCAAAAACTGTTTTTT. This codes for CASSHGGPAQKLFF.

The J gene is TRBJ1-1, the V gene TRBV5-1, with TRBD1 as a possible D gene (6 bases). CDR1 and CDR2 (germline): SGHRS, YFSETQ. Trimming removed 5 bases from V and 6 bases from J, with 17 bases in between. The CDR3 covers 14 residues. The DNA for the CDR3 is TGCGCCAGCAGAATCTCAGGGGAGGGGGCTGAAGCTTTCTTT. This gives the protein CASRISGEGAEAFF. Supplemented by reference TRBV5-1 and TRBJ1-1, the full variable domain reads KAGVTQTPRYLIKTRGQQVTLSCSPISGHRSVSWYQQTPGQGLQFLFEYFSETQRNKGNFPGRFSGRQFSNSRSEMNVSTLELGDSALYLCASRISGEGAEAFFGQGTRLTVV.

The rearrangement links TRBV9 to TRBJ2-2, with 8 bases aligning to TRBD1. The CDR3 extends over 14 amino acids. Unmatched junction bases numbered 7, after V lost 5 bases and J lost 7 bases. The germline V gene encodes CDR1 SGDLS and CDR2 YYNGEE. The CDR3 sequence: CASSPQGAGGELFF. CDR3 in DNA: TGTGCCAGCAGTCCTCAGGGGGCGGGCGGGGAGCTGTTTTTT. Full variable domain (remainder filled in from reference TRBV9 and TRBJ2-2): DSGVTQTPKHLITATGQRVTLRCSPRSGDLSVYWYQQSLDQGLQFLIQYYNGEERAKGNILERFSAQQFPDLHSELNLSSLELGDSALYFCASSPQGAGGELFFGEGSRLTVL.

V usage is TRBV9 and J usage is TRBJ2-1, with a weak D call TRBD2 (6 bases). The CDR3 loop spans 16 amino acids. In germline, CDR1 is SGDLS, CDR2 YYNGEE. Trimming took off 0 bases at V and 8 bases at J, with 18 bases between the two ends. As DNA, the CDR3 is TGTGCCAGCAGCGTAGGGGGTGGCGGGATGGGGTATGAGCAGTTCTTC. Translated: CASSVGGGGMGYEQFF.

The V and J genes are TRBV7-9 and TRBJ1-1; D not certain. V gave up 5 bases and J gave up 0 bases, with 7 bases separating them. The V gene's germline CDR1 is SEHNR and CDR2 FQNEAQ (reference sequence). This CDR3 region has 13 residues. The CDR3 loop is CASSIYLNTEAFF. In DNA, the CDR3 is TGTGCCAGCAGCATTTACTTGAACACTGAAGCTTTCTTT. Complete variable domain (other parts from reference TRBV7-9 and TRBJ1-1): DTGVSQNPRHKITKRGQNVTFRCDPISEHNRLYWYRQTLGQGPEFLTYFQNEAQLEKSRLLSDRFSAERPKGSFSTLEIQRTEQGDSAMYLCASSIYLNTEAFFGQGTRLTVV.

This chain uses TRBV28 with TRBJ2-5; D ambiguous. Between the trimmed V and J ends, which lost 2 bases and 1 base, there was a span of 5 bases. The V gene's germline CDR1 is MDHEN and CDR2 SYDVKM. The CDR3 has 13 amino acids. The CDR3 protein is CASSLSGQETQYF. For the CDR3, the DNA is TGTGCCAGCAGTTTAAGTGGCCAAGAGACCCAGTACTTC.

V gene TRBV15 combines with J gene TRBJ2-3; no clear D gene. This CDR3 contains 16 residues. Trimming took 1 base from V and 7 from J, leaving 18 bases between them. In germline, CDR1 is LNHNV, CDR2 YYDKDF (reference sequence). The CDR3 region is CATSRGSGRAKNTQYF. Here the CDR3 DNA reads TGTGCCACCAGCAGAGGCTCTGGTAGGGCCAAAAATACGCAGTATTTT.

The chain recombines TRBV10-3 with TRBJ2-1; weak D call: TRBD2 (6 bases). This CDR3 comprises 15 residues. Per germline, CDR1 ENHRY and CDR2 SYGVKD. V was shortened by 7 bases and J by 8 bases, with 21 bases between the two germline ends. The CDR3 region has the DNA TGTGCCATCAAGGGAACGAGCGGGCCCTTCGATGAGCAGTTCTTC. This encodes CAIKGTSGPFDEQFF.

The V gene is TRBV7-6, the J gene TRBJ2-7; TRBD2 aligns across 9 bases. The germline CDR1 and CDR2 sequences are SGHVS and FNYEAQ. The CDR3 extends over 14 amino acids. Germline trimming cut 8 bases from V and 4 bases from J; bases unmatched to any gene: 9. For the CDR3, the DNA is TGTGCCAGCTCTCTTGGGACTAGCTTATACGAGCAGTACTTC. Its translation is CASSLGTSLYEQYF.

This clone was observed a single time. The chain has TRBV29-1 and TRBJ2-1; D not resolved. Trimming removed 3 bases from V and 9 bases from J, with 3 bases in between. CDR1 SQVTM and CDR2 ANQGSEA come from the germline V gene. The length of the CDR3 is 9 residues. The CDR3 nucleotides are TGCAGCGTTGACGGTGAGCAGTTCTTC. It encodes CSVDGEQFF.

This chain connects TRBV4-3 to TRBJ2-1; 10 bases are a match to TRBD2. Germline lookup yields CDR1 LGHNA and CDR2 YSLEER. This CDR3 has 19 amino acids. The trim removed 2 bases at V and 0 bases at J, leaving 10 bases unmatched. In DNA, the CDR3 is TGCGCCAGCAGCCAAAGGGCAGTTAGCGGGGGGAGCTCCTACAATGAGCAGTTCTTC. This codes for CASSQRAVSGGSSYNEQFF.

This chain links TRBV6-5 with TRBJ2-7; 7 nucleotides agree with TRBD2. This CDR3 spans 13 amino acids. J gave up 2 bases and V 4 bases, and 2 bases lay outside the gene matches. Germline loops: CDR1 MNHEY, CDR2 SVGAGI. The CDR3: CASSSSGTYEQYF. The CDR3 bases are TGTGCCAGCAGTTCTAGCGGAACCTACGAGCAGTACTTC.

Of note for this clone: Other DNA sequences in the sample encode the same CDR3. The rearrangement links TRBV30 to TRBJ1-1; weak D call: TRBD1 (5 bases). Trimming removed 3 bases from V and 1 base from J, with 6 bases in between. This CDR3 spans 12 amino acids. Germline V lookup: CDR1 GTSNPN, CDR2 SVGIG (reference sequence). Here the CDR3 reads CAWRRGNTEAFF. CDR3 in DNA: TGTGCCTGGAGAAGGGGGAACACTGAAGCTTTCTTT.

This chain links TRBV28 with TRBJ1-2, with 9 bases matching TRBD1. The CDR3 is made up of 15 amino acids. Germline V gene sequence: CDR1 MDHEN, CDR2 SYDVKM. V dropped 4 bases and J dropped 8; count of bases not matched to a gene: 11. The CDR3 loop is CASSSPGQGQGGYTF. The DNA of the CDR3 is TGTGCCAGCAGTTCGCCTGGACAGGGGCAGGGGGGCTACACCTTC.

This chain joins TRBV6-5 and TRBJ2-2; the D call may be TRBD1 or TRBD2 (5 bases each). V was clipped by 0 bases and J by 0 bases, with 8 bases between them. Looked up from germline, CDR1 is MNHEY and CDR2 is SVGAGI. The CDR3 covers 16 residues. This chain's CDR3 is CASSYSPGPNTGELFF. CDR3 DNA sequence: TGTGCCAGCAGTTACTCTCCGGGACCGAACACCGGGGAGCTGTTTTTT.

The chain has TRBV29-1 and TRBJ2-3, with 7 bases that match TRBD1. J lost 6 bases, V lost 4 bases, and 1 base had no gene match. Per germline, CDR1 SQVTM and CDR2 ANQGSEA. CDR3 length: 11 residues. CDR3 bases: TGCAGCGTTGTGACAGGGGATACGCAGTATTTT. Its protein product is CSVVTGDTQYF.

Comments on this clone: Other DNA sequences in the sample encode the same CDR3. The rearrangement links TRBV2 to TRBJ1-5, with D hard to call. V was clipped by 4 bases and J by 4 bases, with 8 bases between them. Germline V lookup: CDR1 SNHLY, CDR2 FYNNEI. The CDR3 is 13 amino acids. The CDR3 DNA is TGTGCCAGCAGTGTTGGCTTGAATCAGCCCCAGCATTTT. Residues: CASSVGLNQPQHF. Variable domain in full (rest from reference TRBV2 and TRBJ1-5): EPEVTQTPSHQVTQMGQEVILRCVPISNHLYFYWYRQILGQKVEFLVSFYNNEISEKSEIFDDQFSVERPDGSNFTLKIRSTKLEDSAMYFCASSVGLNQPQHFGDGTRLSIL.